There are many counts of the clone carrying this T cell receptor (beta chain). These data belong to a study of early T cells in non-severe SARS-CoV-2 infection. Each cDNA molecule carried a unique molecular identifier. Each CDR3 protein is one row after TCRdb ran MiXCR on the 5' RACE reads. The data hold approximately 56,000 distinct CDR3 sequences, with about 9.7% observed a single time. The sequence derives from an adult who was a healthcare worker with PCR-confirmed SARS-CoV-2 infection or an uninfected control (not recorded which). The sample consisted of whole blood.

The CDR3 nucleotides read TGTGCCAGCAGCGTAGAAGGAGGCACTGAAGCTTTCTTT. This sequence encodes CASSVEGGTEAFF. The chain links TRBV9 to TRBJ1-1, with D unresolved. The V end lost 0 bases, the J end lost 4 bases, and 7 bases lay between the germline ends. Germline lookup yields CDR1 SGDLS and CDR2 YYNGEE. The CDR3 loop spans 13 amino acids.